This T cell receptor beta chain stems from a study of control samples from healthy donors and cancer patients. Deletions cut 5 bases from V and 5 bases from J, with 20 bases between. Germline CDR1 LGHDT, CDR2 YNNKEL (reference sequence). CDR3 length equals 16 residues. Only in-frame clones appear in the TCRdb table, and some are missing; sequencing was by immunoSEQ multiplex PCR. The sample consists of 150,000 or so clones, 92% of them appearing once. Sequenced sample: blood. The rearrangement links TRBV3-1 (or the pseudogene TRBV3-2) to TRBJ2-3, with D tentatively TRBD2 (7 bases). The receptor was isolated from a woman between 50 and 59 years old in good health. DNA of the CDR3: TGTGCCAGCAGCAAAGTACCCCGGGGGGCCGGAGATACGCAGTATTTT. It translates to CASSKVPRGAGDTQYF.